A single sample is the source of the 18 T cell receptor beta chains below, sequenced in a study of T cells in localized non-small cell lung cancer. Sequencing used immunoSEQ multiplex PCR; TCRdb keeps in-frame clones, though not all of them. The table lists more than 2,500 clones, approximately 24% of them singletons, with approximately 26% in the top ten. This specimen consisted of lung tumor tissue, obtained before any cancer treatment. These receptors originate from a man between 40 and 70 years old with stage I lung adenocarcinoma.

The chain couples TRBV15 to TRBJ1-3; 9 nucleotides line up with TRBD1. V lost 5 bases to trimming and J lost 0 bases; unmatched junction nucleotides: 5. From germline, CDR1 is LNHNV and CDR2 YYDKDF (reference sequence). There are 16 residues in the CDR3. This chain's CDR3 is CATSPRTGVSGNTIYF. In nucleotides, the CDR3 is TGTGCCACCAGCCCCCGGACAGGGGTCTCTGGAAACACCATATATTTT.

The genes are TRBV6-8 and TRBJ2-1, with 7 bases matching TRBD1. J lost 6 bases, V lost 8 bases, and 7 bases had no gene match. The germline CDR1 and CDR2 sequences are MNHGY and SAAAGT. There are 13 residues in the CDR3. Here the CDR3 DNA reads TGTGCCAGCTCAGGGGACAGTATCAATGAGCAGTTCTTC. Translation gives CASSGDSINEQFF.

This clone was detected only a few times. The chain employs TRBV6-8 and TRBJ2-1, with a tentative D call TRBD2 (5 bases). The CDR3 runs to 15 residues. Germline values: CDR1 MNHGY, CDR2 SAAAGT. The ends were cut back, 4 bases at V and 3 bases at J, with 13 bases in the middle. The CDR3 spells CASSSRQDFYNEQFF. CDR3 DNA: TGTGCCAGCAGTTCCCGCCAGGACTTCTACAATGAGCAGTTCTTC.

This chain joins TRBV19 and TRBJ1-3; D is uncertain. Germline-derived CDR1 and CDR2 are LNHDA and SQIVND (reference sequence). Between the trimmed V and J ends, which lost 3 bases and 0 bases, there was a span of 3 bases. CDR3 size: 13 residues. CDR3 DNA: TGTGCCAGTAGTATTCCCTCTGGAAACACCATATATTTT. Encoded protein: CASSIPSGNTIYF.

This clone is labeled as medium-sized (0.01 to 0.1%). The CDR3 is CASSRYGGSSGANVLTF. The CDR3 coding sequence is TGTGCCAGCAGCCGCTACGGGGGGAGCTCTGGGGCCAACGTCCTGACTTTC. This rearrangement joins TRBV6-8 to TRBJ2-6; 7 nucleotides agree with TRBD2. V trimming: 6 bases; J trimming: 0 bases; junction bases outside the gene matches: 8. CDR3 length equals 17 residues. In germline, CDR1 is MNHGY, CDR2 SAAAGT.

This clone was picked up a small number of times. V and J are TRBV11-3 and TRBJ2-5; 11 positions agree with TRBD2. CDR3 length: 15 amino acids. Trimming removed 3 bases from V and 5 bases from J; junction bases left unmatched: 5. Germline lookup yields CDR1 SGHNT and CDR2 YENEEA. The chain's CDR3 is CASSLVSGRDETQYF. In DNA, the CDR3 is TGTGCCAGCAGCTTGGTTAGCGGGAGGGATGAGACCCAGTACTTC.

The table lists this clone with a few counts. CDR3 sequence reads: CASSPTPDRSYGYTF. CDR3 coding DNA: TGTGCCAGCAGCCCTACTCCCGACAGGTCCTATGGCTACACCTTC. This chain links TRBV11-3 with TRBJ1-2, with D tentatively TRBD1 (6 bases). Germline lookup yields CDR1 SGHNT and CDR2 YENEEA. CDR3 size: 15 residues. With 5 bases removed from V and 4 bases from J, the gap between germline ends came to 17 bases.

The J gene is TRBJ2-5, the V gene TRBV11-3; TRBD1 is a possible D gene (5 bases). CDR1 is SGHNT and CDR2 is YENEEA in the germline V gene. The CDR3 is made up of 14 amino acids. V shed 5 bases and J shed 2 bases, with 12 bases lying between them. The CDR3 DNA is TGTGCCAGCAGCCCCCAGGGTGGGCAAGAGACCCAGTACTTC. Its protein is CASSPQGGQETQYF.

This clone has more than one count but fewer than ten. The rearrangement links TRBV4-1 to TRBJ1-4, with D perhaps TRBD1 (6 bases). With 5 bases removed from V and 6 bases from J, the gap between germline ends came to 13 bases. Per the germline V gene, CDR1 is MGHRA and CDR2 is YSYEKL. The CDR3 is made up of 14 amino acids. Here the CDR3 reads CASSVDRLDEKLFF. CDR3 in DNA: TGCGCCAGCAGCGTCGACAGGCTAGATGAAAAACTGTTTTTT.

By proportion, this clone is medium-sized. V is TRBV9 and J is TRBJ2-2; 9 bases fit TRBD2. J lost 8 bases, V lost 2 bases, and 7 bases had no gene match. From germline, CDR1 is SGDLS and CDR2 YYNGEE. This CDR3 is 15 amino acids long. The CDR3 sequence: CASSVGLAGMGELFF. The CDR3 nucleotides read TGTGCCAGCAGCGTCGGGCTAGCGGGGATGGGGGAGCTGTTTTTT. The full variable domain, rest sourced from reference TRBV9 and TRBJ2-2, is DSGVTQTPKHLITATGQRVTLRCSPRSGDLSVYWYQQSLDQGLQFLIQYYNGEERAKGNILERFSAQQFPDLHSELNLSSLELGDSALYFCASSVGLAGMGELFFGEGSRLTVL.

The gene calls are TRBV19 and TRBJ1-3; D is perhaps TRBD1 (5 bases). From germline, CDR1 is LNHDA and CDR2 SQIVND (reference sequence). With 7 bases removed from V and 1 base from J, the gap between germline ends came to 11 bases. This CDR3 contains 14 residues. The CDR3: CASIGGRSGNTIYF. Written as DNA, the CDR3 is TGTGCCAGTATCGGGGGACGTTCTGGAAACACCATATATTTT.

The chain combines TRBV29-1 with TRBJ2-2; no definite D call. Germline V gene sequence: CDR1 SQVTM, CDR2 ANQGSEA. The CDR3 length is 16 residues. V was shortened by 1 base and J by 1 base, with 13 bases between the two germline ends. CDR3 in DNA: TGCAGCGTTGAAGGAAAGGGCAGCGAGAACACCGGGGAGCTGTTTTTT. Its protein product is CSVEGKGSENTGELFF.

This clone was recorded a few times. The V call is TRBV11-3, the J call TRBJ1-4, with no clear D. The V gene lost 3 bases and the J gene lost 8 bases, with 13 bases spanning the gap. Germline assignment: CDR1 SGHNT and CDR2 YENEEA. The CDR3 loop spans 14 amino acids. The CDR3: CASSLASVGEKLFF. In nucleotides, the CDR3 is TGTGCCAGCAGCTTGGCCTCTGTCGGGGAAAAACTGTTTTTT.

The J gene is TRBJ1-5, the V gene TRBV18; D gene unclear. The V end lost 4 bases, the J end lost 6 bases, and 19 bases lay between the germline ends. The CDR3 has 16 residues. In germline, CDR1 is KGHSH, CDR2 LQKENI. In nucleotides, the CDR3 is TGTGCCAGCTCACATGTCCAGGTTAACTTTGGTCAGCCCCAGCATTTT. It yields the protein CASSHVQVNFGQPQHF.

This clone turned up a few times. The CDR3 loop is CASSRDSSTDTQYF. In DNA, the CDR3 is TGTGCCAGCAGCCGGGACAGTAGCACAGATACGCAGTATTTT. V is TRBV7-6 and J is TRBJ2-3; 7 bases agree with TRBD1. Germline trimming cut 5 bases from V and 0 bases from J; bases unmatched to any gene: 2. CDR1 is SGHVS, CDR2 FNYEAQ, per germline. This CDR3 contains 14 residues.

This clone was seen only a few times. V and J are TRBV11-3 and TRBJ1-5, with 7 bases lining up with TRBD1. The CDR3 consists of 15 residues. Germline V gene sequence: CDR1 SGHNT, CDR2 YENEEA. The ends lost 4 bases at V and 3 bases at J; junction bases unmatched: 6. The CDR3 coding sequence is TGTGCCAGCAGCTCGGGACAGAGTTACAATCAGCCCCAGCATTTT. Translation: CASSSGQSYNQPQHF. Based on the CDR3 plus reference TRBV11-3 and TRBJ1-5, the full variable domain is EAGVVQSPRYKIIEKKQPVAFWCNPISGHNTLYWYLQNLGQGPELLIRYENEEAVDDSQLPKDRFSAERLKGVDSTLKIQPAELGDSAVYLCASSSGQSYNQPQHFGDGTRLSIL.

A few counts support this clone. V usage is TRBV11-3 and J usage is TRBJ2-4, with D perhaps assigned TRBD1 or TRBD2 (8 bases each). V lost 4 bases to trimming and J lost 7 bases, with 17 bases between them. The CDR3 loop spans 15 amino acids. The germline V gene encodes CDR1 SGHNT and CDR2 YENEEA. The CDR3 here is CASSSGGGRTNIQYF. The CDR3 nucleotides read TGTGCCAGCAGCTCAGGGGGCGGGAGGACGAACATTCAGTACTTC.

This clone was observed a few times. This chain joins TRBV11-3 and TRBJ2-7; perhaps TRBD2 as D (5 bases). Germline assignment: CDR1 SGHNT and CDR2 YENEEA. V gave up 0 bases and J gave up 2 bases, with 8 bases separating them. The CDR3 runs to 14 residues. CDR3 loop: CASSLDNSAYEQYV. The DNA for the CDR3 is TGTGCCAGCAGCTTAGACAATAGCGCCTACGAGCAGTACGTC.